The entry below describes one T cell receptor (beta chain). Its antigen is currently unknown. The data belong to a study of chemoradiotherapy in HPV16-positive cancers. Over chemoradiotherapy, repertoires were sampled more than once. This CDR3 comprises 16 residues. J gave up 0 bases and V 5 bases, and 5 bases lay outside the gene matches. The germline gives CDR1 MDHEN, CDR2 SYDVKM. Here immunoSEQ multiplex PCR was the method, and the copy in TCRdb shows in-frame clones only, minus some. The table includes 25,000 to 35,000 clones, around four fifths detected once. Study outcomes and limitations: HPV-specific T cells were functionally defined from only a couple of HPV16-positive patients. During treatment, candidate HPV-specific clones and E7-related motifs expanded in tumor.

This clonotype was obtained from a human donor with HPV-associated anogenital cancer. This sample comprised blood, obtained from a patient who underwent chemoradiotherapy. The rearrangement links TRBV28 to TRBJ1-5; 9 bases are shared with TRBD1. For the CDR3, the DNA is TGTGCCAGCAGTCTACAGGGGGCGTATAGCAATCAGCCCCAGCATTTT. This translates into CASSLQGAYSNQPQHF.